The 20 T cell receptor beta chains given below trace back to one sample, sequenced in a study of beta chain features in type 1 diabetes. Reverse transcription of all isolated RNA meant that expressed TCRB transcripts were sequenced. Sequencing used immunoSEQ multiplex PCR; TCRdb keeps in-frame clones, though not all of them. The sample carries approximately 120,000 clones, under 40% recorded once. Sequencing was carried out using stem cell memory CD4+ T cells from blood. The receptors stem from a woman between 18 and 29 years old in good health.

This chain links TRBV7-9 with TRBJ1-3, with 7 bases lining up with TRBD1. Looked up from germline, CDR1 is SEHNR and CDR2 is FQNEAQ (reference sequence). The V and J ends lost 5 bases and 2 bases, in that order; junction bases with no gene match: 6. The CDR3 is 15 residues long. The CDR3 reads CASSLTGVPGNTIYF. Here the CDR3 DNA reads TGTGCCAGCAGCCTCACAGGGGTTCCTGGAAACACCATATATTTT. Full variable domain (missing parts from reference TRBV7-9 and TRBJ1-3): DTGVSQNPRHKITKRGQNVTFRCDPISEHNRLYWYRQTLGQGPEFLTYFQNEAQLEKSRLLSDRFSAERPKGSFSTLEIQRTEQGDSAMYLCASSLTGVPGNTIYFGEGSWLTVV.

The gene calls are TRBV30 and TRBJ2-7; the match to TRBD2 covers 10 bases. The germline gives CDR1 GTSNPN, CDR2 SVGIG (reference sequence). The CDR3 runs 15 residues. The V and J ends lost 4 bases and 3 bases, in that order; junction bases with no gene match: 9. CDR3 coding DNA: TGTGCCTGGACGGGAAGGAGCGGGAGGGTCTACGAGCAGTACTTC. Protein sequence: CAWTGRSGRVYEQYF.

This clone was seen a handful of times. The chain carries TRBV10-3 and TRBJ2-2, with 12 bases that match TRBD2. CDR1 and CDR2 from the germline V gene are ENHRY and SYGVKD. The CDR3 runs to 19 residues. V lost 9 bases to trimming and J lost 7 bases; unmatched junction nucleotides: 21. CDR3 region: CAMTPSPGLAGASVGELFF. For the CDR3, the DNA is TGTGCCATGACACCGTCACCGGGACTAGCGGGCGCTAGCGTCGGGGAGCTGTTTTTT.

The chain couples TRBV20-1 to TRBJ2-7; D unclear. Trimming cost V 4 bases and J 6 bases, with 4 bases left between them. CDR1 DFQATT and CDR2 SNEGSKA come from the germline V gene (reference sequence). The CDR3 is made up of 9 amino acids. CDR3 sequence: CSANFEQYF. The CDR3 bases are TGCAGTGCTAACTTCGAGCAGTACTTC.

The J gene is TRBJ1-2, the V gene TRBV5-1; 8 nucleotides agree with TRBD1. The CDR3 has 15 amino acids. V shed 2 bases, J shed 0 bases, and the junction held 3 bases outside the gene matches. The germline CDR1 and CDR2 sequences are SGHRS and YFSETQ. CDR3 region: CASSFRGRANYGYTF. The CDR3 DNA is TGCGCCAGCAGCTTCAGGGGGCGCGCTAACTATGGCTACACCTTC.

CDR3 region: CAWKGLTQGYYGYTF. CDR3 bases: TGTGCCTGGAAAGGGCTCACCCAGGGGTACTATGGCTACACCTTC. The rearrangement links TRBV30 to TRBJ1-2; tentatively, D is TRBD1 (6 bases). In germline, CDR1 is GTSNPN, CDR2 SVGIG (reference sequence). The CDR3 is 15 residues long. Trimming left V 4 bases short and J 3 bases short, with 18 bases between.

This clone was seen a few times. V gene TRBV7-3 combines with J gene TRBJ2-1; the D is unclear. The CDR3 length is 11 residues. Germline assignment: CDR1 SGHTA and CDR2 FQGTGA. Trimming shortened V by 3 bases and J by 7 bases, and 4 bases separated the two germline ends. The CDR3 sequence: CASSLRNEQFF. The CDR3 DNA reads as TGTGCCAGCAGCTTGAGAAATGAGCAGTTCTTC. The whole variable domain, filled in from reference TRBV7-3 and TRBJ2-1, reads GAGVSQTPSNKVTEKGKYVELRCDPISGHTALYWYRQSLGQGPEFLIYFQGTGAADDSGLPNDRFFAVRPEGSVSTLKIQRTERGDSAVYLCASSLRNEQFFGPGTRLTVL.

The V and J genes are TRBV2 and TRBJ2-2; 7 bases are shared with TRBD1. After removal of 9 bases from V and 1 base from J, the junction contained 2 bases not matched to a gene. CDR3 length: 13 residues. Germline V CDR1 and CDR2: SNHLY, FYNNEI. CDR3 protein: CASRQGNTGELFF. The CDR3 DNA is TGTGCCAGTAGACAGGGGAACACCGGGGAGCTGTTTTTT.

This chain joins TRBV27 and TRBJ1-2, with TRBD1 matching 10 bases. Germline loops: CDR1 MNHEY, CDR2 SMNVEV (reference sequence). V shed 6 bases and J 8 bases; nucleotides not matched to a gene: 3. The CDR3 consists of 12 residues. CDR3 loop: CASRGQGGGYTF. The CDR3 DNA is TGTGCCAGCAGAGGACAGGGGGGCGGCTACACCTTC.

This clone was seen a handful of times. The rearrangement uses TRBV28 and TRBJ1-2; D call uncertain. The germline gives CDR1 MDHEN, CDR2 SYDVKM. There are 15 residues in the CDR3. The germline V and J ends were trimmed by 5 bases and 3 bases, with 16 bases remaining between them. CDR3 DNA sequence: TGTGCCAGCAGTCGCACAGCTATGGGTCACTATGGCTACACCTTC. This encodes CASSRTAMGHYGYTF.

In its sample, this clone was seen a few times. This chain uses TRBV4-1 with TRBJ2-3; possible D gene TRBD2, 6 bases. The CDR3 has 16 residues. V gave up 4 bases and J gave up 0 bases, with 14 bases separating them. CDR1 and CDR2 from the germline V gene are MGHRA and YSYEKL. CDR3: CASSPYGRPSTDTQYF. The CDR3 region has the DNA TGCGCCAGCAGCCCATATGGGAGGCCAAGCACAGATACGCAGTATTTT.

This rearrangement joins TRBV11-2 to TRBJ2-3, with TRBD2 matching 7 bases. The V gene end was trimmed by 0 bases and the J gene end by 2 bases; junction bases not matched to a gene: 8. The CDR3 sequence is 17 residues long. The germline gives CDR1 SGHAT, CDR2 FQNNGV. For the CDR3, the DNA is TGTGCCAGCAGCTTAGAGGCTAGCGGAGCCATCACAGATACGCAGTATTTT. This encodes CASSLEASGAITDTQYF. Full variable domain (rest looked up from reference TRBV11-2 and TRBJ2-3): EAGVAQSPRYKIIEKRQSVAFWCNPISGHATLYWYQQILGQGPKLLIQFQNNGVVDDSQLPKDRFSAERLKGVDSTLKIQPAKLEDSAVYLCASSLEASGAITDTQYFGPGTRLTVL.

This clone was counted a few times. The CDR3 protein is CASSPPGTGSITQYF. CDR3 sequence (DNA): TGTGCCAGCAGCCCCCCGGGGACAGGGTCTATCACGCAGTATTTT. This chain links TRBV7-8 with TRBJ2-3; 9 nucleotides match TRBD1. The CDR3 consists of 15 residues. Germline trimming cut 5 bases from V and 9 bases from J; bases unmatched to any gene: 12. The germline V gene has CDR1 SGHVS and CDR2 FQNEAQ.

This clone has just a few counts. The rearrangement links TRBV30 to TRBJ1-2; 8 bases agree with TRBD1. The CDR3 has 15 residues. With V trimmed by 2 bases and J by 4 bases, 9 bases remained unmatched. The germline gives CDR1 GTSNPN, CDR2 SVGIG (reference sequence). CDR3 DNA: TGTGCCTGGAGTCAGGGGGCACGGGGCCTCTATGGCTACACCTTC. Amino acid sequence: CAWSQGARGLYGYTF.

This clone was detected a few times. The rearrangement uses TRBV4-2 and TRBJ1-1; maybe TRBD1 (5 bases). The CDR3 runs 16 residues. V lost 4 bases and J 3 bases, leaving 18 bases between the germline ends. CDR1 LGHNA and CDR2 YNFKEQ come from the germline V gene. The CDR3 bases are TGTGCCAGCAGCCGGAGCCGACAGATCTCAGACACTGAAGCTTTCTTT. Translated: CASSRSRQISDTEAFF.

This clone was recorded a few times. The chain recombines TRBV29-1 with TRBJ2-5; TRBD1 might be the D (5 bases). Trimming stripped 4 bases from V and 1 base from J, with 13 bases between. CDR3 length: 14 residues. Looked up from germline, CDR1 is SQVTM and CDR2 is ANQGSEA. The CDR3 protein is CSVVPRQLQETQYF. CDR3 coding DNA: TGCAGCGTTGTGCCCAGACAGCTCCAAGAGACCCAGTACTTC.

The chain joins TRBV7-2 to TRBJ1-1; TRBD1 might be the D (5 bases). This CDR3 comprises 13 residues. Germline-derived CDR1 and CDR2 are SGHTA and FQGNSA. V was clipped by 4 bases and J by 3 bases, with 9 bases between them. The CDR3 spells CASSSGLHTEAFF. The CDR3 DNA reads TGTGCCAGCAGCTCAGGGTTACACACTGAAGCTTTCTTT.

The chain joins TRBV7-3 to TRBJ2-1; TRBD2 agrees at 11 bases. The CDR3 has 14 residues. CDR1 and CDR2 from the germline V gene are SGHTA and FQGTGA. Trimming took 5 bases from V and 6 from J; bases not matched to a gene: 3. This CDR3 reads CASSLGTSGNEQFF. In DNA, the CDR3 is TGTGCCAGCAGCCTAGGGACTAGCGGCAATGAGCAGTTCTTC.

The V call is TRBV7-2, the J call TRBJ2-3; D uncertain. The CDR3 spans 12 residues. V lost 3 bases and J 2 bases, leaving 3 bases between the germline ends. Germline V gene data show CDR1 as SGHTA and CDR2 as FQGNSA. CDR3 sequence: CASSFYTDTQYF. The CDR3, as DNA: TGTGCCAGCAGCTTTTACACAGATACGCAGTATTTT.

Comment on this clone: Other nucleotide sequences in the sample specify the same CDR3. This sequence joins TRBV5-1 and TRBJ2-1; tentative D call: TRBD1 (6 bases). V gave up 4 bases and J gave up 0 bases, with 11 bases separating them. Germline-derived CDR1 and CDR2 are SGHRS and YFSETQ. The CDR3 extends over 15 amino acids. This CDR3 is CASSLGAGSYNEQFF. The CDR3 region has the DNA TGCGCCAGCAGCCTGGGGGCCGGCTCCTACAATGAGCAGTTCTTC.